This TCR beta chain was sequenced in a study of CD8 T cells in ankylosing spondylitis. Regarding the study as a whole: Clones tied to disease were said to be significantly enriched in matched ankylosing spondylitis synovial fluid.

TCRdb re-derived calls from the 5' RACE reads in MiXCR, one entry per CDR3 protein. This sample has about 130,000 distinct CDR3 sequences, with roughly 15% found just once. Germline trimming cut 5 bases from V and 6 bases from J; bases unmatched to any gene: 5. CDR1 is SEHNR, CDR2 FQNEAQ, per germline (reference sequence). The CDR3 has 14 residues. There are many counts of this clonotype. No antigen is known for it. The clonotype was recovered from a female donor with ankylosing spondylitis or in good health (not recorded which). The specimen was blood, either unsorted or a sorted T cell fraction (not recorded which). The chain carries TRBV7-9 and TRBJ2-7; 12 bases agree with TRBD1. This chain's CDR3 is CASSPGTGGGEQYF. The CDR3 DNA reads as TGTGCCAGCAGCCCGGGGACAGGGGGCGGCGAGCAGTACTTC.